This T cell receptor beta chain was recovered during a study of T-cell reconstitution after alpha-beta-depleted transplantation in children. Study-wide results and caveats: Reports say that about two months after transplant, the alpha-beta T cells came out of several hundred graft clones that had expanded. The study traced high day-60 TCRbeta diversity in some patients to surviving recipient T cells and thymic progenitors. T-cell numbers and diversity one year post-transplant derived largely from freshly generated T cells.

As it was prepared, the TCRbeta library received unique molecular identifiers. In TCRdb, the PCR reads were re-called with MiXCR into one record per CDR3 protein. The table records under 250,000 distinct CDR3 sequences, 20% to 30% of them present only once. Comment on this clonotype: Its antigen is undetermined.

The CDR3 spans 16 residues. Losses at the gene ends were 3 bases for V and 5 bases for J; bases not matched to a gene: 10. From germline, CDR1 is LNHNV and CDR2 YYDKDF (reference sequence). The source material was PBMCs, mostly from graft donor cells, sampled 360 days after TCRalphabeta/CD19-depleted stem cell transplant. The receptor was derived from a female patient aged 2-10 years who had a stem cell transplant for congenital amegakaryocytic thrombocytopenia, so the T cells may come from the graft donor. The J gene is TRBJ2-5, the V gene TRBV15; TRBD2 aligns across 9 bases. Written as DNA, the CDR3 is TGTGCCACCAGCAGGATGGGAGTAGCGGGAGATGAGACCCAGTACTTC. As protein: CATSRMGVAGDETQYF.